These 22 T cell receptor beta chains came from one sample sequenced in a study of CXCR3-negative and CXCR3-positive naive CD8 T cells. UMI-labeled 5' RACE TRB cDNA libraries were prepared from the cells. TCRdb reprocessed the 5' RACE reads, with one entry per CDR3 protein and no DNA. This sample's table reports 43,000 or so distinct CDR3 sequences. Sequenced material: naive CXCR3- CD8+ T cells from blood. Regarding subset: CD45RO-CCR7+CD27+CD95- naive CD8+ T cells lacking CXCR3 (TNR3-). These receptors were taken from a human donor in good health. Some clones in this sample may be carry-over from other donors' samples.

The CDR3 loop reads CASSLEGGSSYNEQFF. This chain connects TRBV11-3 to TRBJ2-1; TCRdb designates TRBD1, a call that cannot be tested without DNA. The CDR3 is 16 amino acids. Germline loops: CDR1 SGHNT, CDR2 YENEEA.

The genes are TRBV5-1 and TRBJ1-1. The CDR3 runs 13 residues. Per the germline V gene, CDR1 is SGHRS and CDR2 is YFSETQ. The chain's CDR3 is CASSLSPGFGAFF. The full variable domain, rest sourced from reference TRBV5-1 and TRBJ1-1, is KAGVTQTPRYLIKTRGQQVTLSCSPISGHRSVSWYQQTPGQGLQFLFEYFSETQRNKGNFPGRFSGRQFSNSRSEMNVSTLELGDSALYLCASSLSPGFGAFFGQGTRLTVV.

The rearrangement links TRBV9 to TRBJ1-1. The CDR3 covers 14 residues. Germline V gives CDR1 SGDLS, CDR2 YYNGEE. CDR3 sequence reads: CASSVQRVGTEAFF. Based on the CDR3 plus reference TRBV9 and TRBJ1-1, the full variable domain is DSGVTQTPKHLITATGQRVTLRCSPRSGDLSVYWYQQSLDQGLQFLIQYYNGEERAKGNILERFSAQQFPDLHSELNLSSLELGDSALYFCASSVQRVGTEAFFGQGTRLTVV.

This chain links TRBV6-5 with TRBJ2-4; TCRdb selects TRBD1, and the lack of DNA leaves this call unchecked. The germline V gene encodes CDR1 MNHEY and CDR2 SVGAGI. The CDR3 consists of 12 residues. This CDR3 is CASSPGPDIQYF.

This chain's CDR3 is CASSLSTVTYEQYF. This chain uses TRBV3-1 with TRBJ2-7. Germline V lookup: CDR1 LGHDT, CDR2 YNNKEL (reference sequence). The CDR3 sequence is 14 residues long.

The chain joins TRBV7-9 to TRBJ1-5. Germline CDR1 is SEHNR and CDR2 is FQNEAQ (reference sequence). CDR3 length: 12 amino acids. CDR3 region: CASSSQNQPQHF.

The chain recombines TRBV5-1 with TRBJ1-1. Germline V CDR1 and CDR2: SGHRS, YFSETQ. The CDR3 runs to 13 residues. CDR3 residues: CASSLKSNTEAFF.

This chain connects TRBV7-9 to TRBJ2-1; TCRdb's D gene call, TRBD1, goes unchecked for lack of DNA. CDR3 length: 17 residues. Germline V gene lookup returns CDR1 SEHNR and CDR2 FQNEAQ (reference sequence). CDR3 loop: CASSFYQNGGARNEQFF. Supplemented by reference TRBV7-9 and TRBJ2-1, the full variable domain reads DTGVSQNPRHKITKRGQNVTFRCDPISEHNRLYWYRQTLGQGPEFLTYFQNEAQLEKSRLLSDRFSAERPKGSFSTLEIQRTEQGDSAMYLCASSFYQNGGARNEQFFGPGTRLTVL.

This rearrangement joins TRBV4-2 to TRBJ2-1; TCRdb's D gene call, TRBD1, goes unchecked for lack of DNA. This CDR3 is 13 amino acids long. From germline, CDR1 is LGHNA and CDR2 YNFKEQ. This CDR3 reads CASSQVAGGEQFF.

The chain couples TRBV28 to TRBJ2-7; TCRdb names TRBD1, which stays unverified in the absence of DNA. This CDR3 is built from 15 residues. The germline V gene has CDR1 MDHEN and CDR2 SYDVKM. The CDR3 protein is CASRLARDGAYEQYF.

The chain joins TRBV5-1 to TRBJ2-7; TCRdb names TRBD1, which stays unverified in the absence of DNA. The CDR3 runs to 15 residues. CDR1 is SGHRS, CDR2 YFSETQ, per germline. CDR3 amino acids: CASSLVPGPGYEQYF.

This chain links TRBV28 with TRBJ2-1; TCRdb gives TRBD2 as the D gene, but with no DNA this cannot be confirmed. Looked up from germline, CDR1 is MDHEN and CDR2 is SYDVKM. The length of the CDR3 is 15 residues. The CDR3 loop is CASSSGTSGSHEQFF.

The rearrangement links TRBV7-9 to TRBJ1-1; there is no DNA to check the TCRdb D call of TRBD1. The CDR3 is 16 residues long. From germline, CDR1 is SEHNR and CDR2 FQNEAQ (reference sequence). Here the CDR3 reads CASSPSPFGANTEAFF.

This chain uses TRBV29-1 with TRBJ2-3; TCRdb indicates TRBD2, and absent DNA this call remains unverified. This CDR3 is built from 16 residues. The germline CDR1 and CDR2 sequences are SQVTM and ANQGSEA. The CDR3 sequence: CSVEALAGYPTDTQYF.

This chain links TRBV29-1 with TRBJ1-2. Germline V CDR1 and CDR2: SQVTM, ANQGSEA. The CDR3 consists of 13 residues. The CDR3 is CSVEGLGLDGYTF.

J is TRBJ1-1 and V is TRBV7-8. This CDR3 has 14 residues. Germline CDR1 SGHVS, CDR2 FQNEAQ. CDR3 region: CASSRGVGNTEAFF. Based on the CDR3 plus reference TRBV7-8 and TRBJ1-1, the full variable domain is GAGVSQSPRYKVAKRGQDVALRCDPISGHVSLFWYQQALGQGPEFLTYFQNEAQLDKSGLPSDRFFAERPEGSVSTLKIQRTQQEDSAVYLCASSRGVGNTEAFFGQGTRLTVV.

V gene TRBV6-5 combines with J gene TRBJ1-2; the D gene TCRdb calls, TRBD1, cannot be checked with no DNA. CDR3 length: 12 amino acids. From germline, CDR1 is MNHEY and CDR2 SVGAGI. CDR3 protein: CASSTGIYGYTF.

This sequence joins TRBV7-2 and TRBJ2-4. The CDR3 consists of 12 residues. Germline V gene sequence: CDR1 SGHTA, CDR2 FQGNSA. CDR3 protein: CASSFPENIQYF.

J is TRBJ1-2 and V is TRBV29-1. The germline V gene has CDR1 SQVTM and CDR2 ANQGSEA. The CDR3 totals 13 residues. The CDR3 is CSVERSDNYGYTF. The full variable domain, in which reference TRBV29-1 and TRBJ1-2 provide the parts outside the CDR3, is SAVISQKPSRDICQRGTSLTIQCQVDSQVTMMFWYRQQPGQSLTLIATANQGSEATYESGFVIDKFPISRPNLTFSTLTVSNMSPEDSSIYLCSVERSDNYGYTFGSGTRLTVV.

The V gene is TRBV7-9, the J gene TRBJ2-1; the TCRdb D gene call, TRBD1, has no DNA to confirm it. Germline loops: CDR1 SEHNR, CDR2 FQNEAQ (reference sequence). The CDR3 sequence is 18 residues long. The CDR3 sequence is CASSPTTRQGSSYNEQFF.

The J gene is TRBJ2-1, the V gene TRBV29-1; TCRdb gives TRBD2 as the D gene, but with no DNA this cannot be confirmed. This CDR3 has 14 amino acids. Germline V CDR1 and CDR2: SQVTM, ANQGSEA. The CDR3 spells CSVAGTSSYNEQFF.

CDR3 sequence: CASSLTSTDTQYF. The chain couples TRBV5-1 to TRBJ2-3. The CDR3 is 13 residues long. Looked up from germline, CDR1 is SGHRS and CDR2 is YFSETQ.